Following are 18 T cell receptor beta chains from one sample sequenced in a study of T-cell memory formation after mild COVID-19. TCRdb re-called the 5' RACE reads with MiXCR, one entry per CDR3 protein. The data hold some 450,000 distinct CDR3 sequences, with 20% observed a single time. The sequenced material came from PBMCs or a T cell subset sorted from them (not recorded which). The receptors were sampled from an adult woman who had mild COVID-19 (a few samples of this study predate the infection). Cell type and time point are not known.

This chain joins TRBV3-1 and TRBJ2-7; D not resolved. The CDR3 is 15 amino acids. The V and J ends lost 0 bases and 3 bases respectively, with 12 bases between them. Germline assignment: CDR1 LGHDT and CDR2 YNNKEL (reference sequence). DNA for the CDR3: TGTGCCAGCAGCCAAGATCAATGGGGTAACTACGAGCAGTACTTC. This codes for CASSQDQWGNYEQYF.

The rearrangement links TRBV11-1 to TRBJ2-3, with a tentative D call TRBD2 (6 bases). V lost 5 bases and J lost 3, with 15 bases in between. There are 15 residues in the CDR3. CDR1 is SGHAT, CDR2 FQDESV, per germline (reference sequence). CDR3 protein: CASSPGTFRTDTQYF. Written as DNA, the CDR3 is TGTGCCAGCAGCCCGGGGACTTTCCGTACAGATACGCAGTATTTT. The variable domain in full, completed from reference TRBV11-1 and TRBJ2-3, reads EAEVAQSPRYKITEKSQAVAFWCDPISGHATLYWYRQILGQGPELLVQFQDESVVDDSQLPKDRFSAERLKGVDSTLKIQPAELGDSAMYLCASSPGTFRTDTQYFGPGTRLTVL.

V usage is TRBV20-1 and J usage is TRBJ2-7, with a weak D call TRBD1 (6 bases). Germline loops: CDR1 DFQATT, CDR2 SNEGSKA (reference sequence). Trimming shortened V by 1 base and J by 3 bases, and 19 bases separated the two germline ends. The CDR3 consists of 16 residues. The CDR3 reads CSARVQGKKRIYEQYF. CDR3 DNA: TGCAGTGCTAGAGTACAGGGAAAAAAGCGTATCTACGAGCAGTACTTC.

The CDR3 sequence: CASSVGASLYYEQFF. DNA for the CDR3: TGTGCCAGCAGCGTAGGCGCTAGTTTGTACTATGAGCAGTTCTTC. V usage is TRBV9 and J usage is TRBJ2-1; no reliable D call. This CDR3 region has 15 residues. The V and J ends lost 0 bases and 8 bases respectively, with 15 bases between them. Germline values: CDR1 SGDLS, CDR2 YYNGEE.

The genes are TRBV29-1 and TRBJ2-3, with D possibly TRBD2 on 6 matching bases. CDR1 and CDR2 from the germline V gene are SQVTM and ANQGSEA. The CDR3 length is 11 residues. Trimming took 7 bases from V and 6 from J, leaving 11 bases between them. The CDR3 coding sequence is TGCAGCGCCGCTCGGGGGGATACGCAGTATTTT. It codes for CSAARGDTQYF.

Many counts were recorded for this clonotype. Here the CDR3 DNA reads TGTGCCAGCAGTTACTCGACAGGGTTGAACGAGCAGTACTTC. This encodes CASSYSTGLNEQYF. The genes are TRBV6-5 and TRBJ2-7; 7 bases match TRBD1. V shed 0 bases, J shed 5 bases, and the junction held 4 bases outside the gene matches. Germline V gene lookup returns CDR1 MNHEY and CDR2 SVGAGI. This CDR3 has 14 amino acids.

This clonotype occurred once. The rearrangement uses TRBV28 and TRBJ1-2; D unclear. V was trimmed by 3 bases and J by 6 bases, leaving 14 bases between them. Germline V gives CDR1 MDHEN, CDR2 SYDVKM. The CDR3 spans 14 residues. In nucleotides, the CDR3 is TGTGCCAGCAGTTTGGCGATGAACGTTAATGGCTACACCTTC. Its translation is CASSLAMNVNGYTF.

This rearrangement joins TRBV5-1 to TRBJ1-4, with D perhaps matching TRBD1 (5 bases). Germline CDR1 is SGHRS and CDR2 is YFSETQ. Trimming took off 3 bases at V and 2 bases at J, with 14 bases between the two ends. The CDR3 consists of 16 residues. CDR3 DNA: TGCGCCAGCAGCTCGCTGGGGAAGGGGACTAATGAAAAACTGTTTTTT. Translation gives CASSSLGKGTNEKLFF.

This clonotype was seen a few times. The CDR3, as DNA: TGCGCCAGCAGCCAAGGTTTAGCGGGAGGGCCAGGGGATACGCAGTATTTT. Amino acids: CASSQGLAGGPGDTQYF. The chain couples TRBV4-3 to TRBJ2-3; 11 bases map to TRBD2. After removal of 1 base from V and 6 bases from J, the junction contained 9 bases not matched to a gene. The germline V gene has CDR1 LGHNA and CDR2 YSLEER. The CDR3 spans 17 residues.

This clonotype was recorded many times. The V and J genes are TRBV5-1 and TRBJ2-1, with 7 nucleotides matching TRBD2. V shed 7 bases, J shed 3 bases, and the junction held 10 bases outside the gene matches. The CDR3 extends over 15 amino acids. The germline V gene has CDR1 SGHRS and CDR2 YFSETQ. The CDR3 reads CASREGEGFYNEQFF. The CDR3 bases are TGCGCCAGCCGAGAAGGGGAGGGCTTCTACAATGAGCAGTTCTTC. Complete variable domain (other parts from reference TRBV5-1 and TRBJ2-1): KAGVTQTPRYLIKTRGQQVTLSCSPISGHRSVSWYQQTPGQGLQFLFEYFSETQRNKGNFPGRFSGRQFSNSRSEMNVSTLELGDSALYLCASREGEGFYNEQFFGPGTRLTVL.

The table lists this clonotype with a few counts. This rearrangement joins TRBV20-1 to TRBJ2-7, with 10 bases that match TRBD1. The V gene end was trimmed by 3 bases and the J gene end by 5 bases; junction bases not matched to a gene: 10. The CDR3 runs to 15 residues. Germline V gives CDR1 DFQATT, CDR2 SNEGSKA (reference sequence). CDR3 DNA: TGCAGTGCTAGGGAGTCGACAGGGGGCTTCGACGAGCAGTACTTC. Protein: CSARESTGGFDEQYF.

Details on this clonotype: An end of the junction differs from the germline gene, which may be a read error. CDR3 residues: CASTQTGLNTEAFF. The CDR3, as DNA: TGCGCCAGCACCCAAACAGGGCTGAACACTGAAGCTTTCTTT. The chain employs TRBV4-1 and TRBJ1-1; weak D call: TRBD1 (6 bases). Germline CDR1 reads MGHRA; CDR2 reads YSYEKL. The CDR3 runs 14 residues.

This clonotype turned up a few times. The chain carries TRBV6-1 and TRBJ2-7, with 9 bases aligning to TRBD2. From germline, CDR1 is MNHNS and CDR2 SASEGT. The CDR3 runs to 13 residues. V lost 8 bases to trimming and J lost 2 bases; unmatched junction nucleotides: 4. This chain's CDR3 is CASPSGITYEQYF. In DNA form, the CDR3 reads TGTGCCAGCCCTAGCGGGATAACCTACGAGCAGTACTTC.

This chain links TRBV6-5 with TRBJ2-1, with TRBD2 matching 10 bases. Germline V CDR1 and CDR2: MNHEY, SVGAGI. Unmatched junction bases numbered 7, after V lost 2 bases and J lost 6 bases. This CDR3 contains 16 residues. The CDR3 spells CASSYESASGSNEQFF. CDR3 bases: TGTGCCAGCAGTTACGAGTCGGCTAGCGGGAGCAATGAGCAGTTCTTC.

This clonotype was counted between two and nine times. CDR3 in amino acids: CASRLPGYSVHEQFF. CDR3 nucleotide sequence: TGTGCCAGCCGCCTCCCGGGTTATAGCGTACATGAGCAGTTCTTC. The J gene is TRBJ2-1, the V gene TRBV6-5, with D tentatively TRBD2 (5 bases). The CDR3 runs 15 residues. From germline, CDR1 is MNHEY and CDR2 SVGAGI. Trimming took 8 bases from V and 8 from J, leaving 22 bases between them.

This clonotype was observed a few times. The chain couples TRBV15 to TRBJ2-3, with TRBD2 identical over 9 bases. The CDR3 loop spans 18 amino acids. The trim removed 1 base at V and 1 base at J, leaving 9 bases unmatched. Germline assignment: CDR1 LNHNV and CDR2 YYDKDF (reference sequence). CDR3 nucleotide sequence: TGTGCCACCAGCAGAGGGCCTGAAGCGGGGGGTCGCACAGATACGCAGTATTTT. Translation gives CATSRGPEAGGRTDTQYF.

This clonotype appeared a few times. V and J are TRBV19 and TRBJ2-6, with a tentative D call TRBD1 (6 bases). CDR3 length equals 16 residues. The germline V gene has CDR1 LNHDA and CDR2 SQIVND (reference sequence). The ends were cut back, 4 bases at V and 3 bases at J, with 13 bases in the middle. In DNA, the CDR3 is TGTGCCAGTAGTACAGGGGCTTCTGGTGGGGCCAACGTCCTGACTTTC. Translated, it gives CASSTGASGGANVLTF.

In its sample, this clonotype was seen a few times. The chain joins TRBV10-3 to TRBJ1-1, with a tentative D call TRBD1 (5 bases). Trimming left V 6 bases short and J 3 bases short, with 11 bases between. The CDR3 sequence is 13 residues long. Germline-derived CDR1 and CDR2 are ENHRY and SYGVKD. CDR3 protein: CAIRGVGDTEAFF. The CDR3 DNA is TGTGCCATCAGAGGGGTTGGGGACACTGAAGCTTTCTTT.